This T cell receptor beta chain is drawn from a study of T cells in Graves' hyperthyroidism and ophthalmopathy. Amplification of TCR beta CDR3 regions used RNA as the template. Using the HTBI primer set, a first-round RT-PCR was run on the TCR CDR3. TCRdb re-called the multiplex PCR reads through MiXCR, storing one row per CDR3 protein. The table records 400,000 or so distinct CDR3 sequences, approximately 15% of them present only once. Exclusion of a patient resulted from uncontrolled infection, other autoimmune disease, pregnancy or lactation. This CDR3 comprises 13 residues. Looked up from germline, CDR1 is SGHAT and CDR2 is FQNNGV. Trimming cost V 2 bases and J 8 bases, with 12 bases left between them.

The sequence was collected from a woman aged 25-40 years with Graves' ophthalmopathy. This sequence joins TRBV11-2 and TRBJ1-2; possible D gene TRBD1, 5 bases. The specimen sequenced was blood. The CDR3, as DNA: TGTGCCAGCAGCTTACTAGCGGGGGACGGCTACACCTTC. Its protein is CASSLLAGDGYTF.